The sequence of this T cell receptor beta chain was determined in a study of blood T cell repertoires in COVID-19. Study-wide context: Two consecutive negative NP/OP PCR tests, clearance, or resolved symptoms defined Cohort 3 recovery.

Trimming cost V 3 bases and J 4 bases, with 15 bases left between them. The CDR3 totals 15 residues. Germline CDR1 SEHNR, CDR2 FQNEAQ (reference sequence). The table came from immunoSEQ multiplex PCR; TCRdb's copy has only in-frame clones and leaves some out. The sample yields roughly 190,000 clones, around 86% seen once. This clonotype was obtained from a woman between 40 and 55 years old in a cohort exposed to, infected with or recovered from COVID-19 (not recorded which). What was sequenced was PBMCs or T cells enriched from blood (not recorded which). The chain uses TRBV7-9 and TRBJ1-2; a possible D gene is TRBD1 (5 bases). The CDR3 reads CASSFPGQPGYGYTF. CDR3 in DNA: TGTGCCAGCAGCTTTCCAGGGCAGCCCGGCTATGGCTACACCTTC.